The rows below give T cell receptor beta chains drawn from one sample of a study of shared clonotypes between healthy human individuals. This table comes from immunoSEQ multiplex PCR, and its TCRdb copy is limited to in-frame clones, with some not included. The sample has a few million clones, over 85% seen once. Input material: naive CD4+ T cells sorted from blood. All receptors derive from a man between 18 and 35 years old in good health. Each CDR3 is given with its conserved first and last residue. The D gene is left open where the match is weak. Clone size, where shown, is once, few, many, or a class for clones that have expanded.

abundance	v_gene	d_gene	j_gene	CDR3aa	CDR3nt
NA	TRBV30	NA	TRBJ1-3	CAWGSTTGSNTIYF	TGTGCCTGGGGCTCTACTACAGGGTCAAACACCATATATTTT
NA	TRBV5-4	TRBD2	TRBJ2-2	CASSSSSGGSFNTGELFF	TGTGCCAGCAGCTCAAGTAGCGGGGGGAGTTTTAACACCGGGGAGCTGTTTTTT
few	TRBV10-2	TRBD1	TRBJ1-5	CASSEQGISPQHF	TGCGCCAGCAGTGAACAGGGGATTTCACCCCAGCATTTT
NA	TRBV7-8	TRBD2	TRBJ2-3	CASSFQTAGGADTQYF	TGTGCCAGCAGCTTCCAGACAGCGGGAGGGGCAGATACGCAGTATTTT
NA	TRBV5-1	NA	TRBJ2-3	CASSLEAHSADTQYF	TGCGCCAGCAGCTTGGAGGCCCATTCGGCAGATACGCAGTATTTT
NA	TRBV30	NA	TRBJ2-7	CAWSIGQLGDYEQYF	TGTGCCTGGAGTATAGGACAGTTAGGGGACTACGAGCAGTACTTC
NA	TRBV5-6	NA	TRBJ2-5	CASSSSSAGSQYF	TGTGCCAGCAGCTCGAGCTCCGCAGGGAGCCAGTACTTC
NA	TRBV5-1	TRBD1	TRBJ2-1	CASSLGTGSNEQFF	TGCGCCAGCAGCTTGGGGACAGGGTCCAATGAGCAGTTCTTC
NA	TRBV25-1	NA	TRBJ2-7	CASSDFQGYEQYF	TGTGCCAGCAGTGATTTCCAAGGCTACGAGCAGTACTTC
NA	TRBV5-6	NA	TRBJ1-2	CASSLRGGAYGYTF	TGTGCCAGCAGCTTGCGCGGGGGCGCATATGGCTACACCTTC
NA	TRBV30	NA	TRBJ1-6	CAWSDSLYNSPLHF	TGTGCCTGGTCAGACAGCTTGTATAATTCACCCCTCCACTTT
NA	TRBV2	NA	TRBJ2-1	CASSMYNEQFF	TGTGCCAGCAGTATGTACAATGAGCAGTTCTTC
NA	TRBV6-5	NA	TRBJ2-2	CASYRTGELFF	TGTGCCAGCTACAGGACCGGGGAGCTGTTTTTT
NA	TRBV15	NA	TRBJ1-2	CATSSGTVYGYTF	TGTGCCACCAGCAGTGGGACGGTCTATGGCTACACCTTC
NA	TRBV29-1	NA	TRBJ2-7	CSVELQGWGEQYF	TGCAGCGTTGAGCTGCAGGGATGGGGCGAGCAGTACTTC
NA	TRBV28	NA	TRBJ1-2	CASRTWGNDGYTF	TGTGCCAGCAGGACCTGGGGTAATGACGGCTACACCTTC
NA	TRBV5-1	NA	TRBJ2-1	CASSLSRSSYNEQFF	TGCGCCAGCAGCTTGTCGAGGAGCTCCTACAATGAGCAGTTCTTC
NA	TRBV5-1	NA	TRBJ1-6	CASSTTGMVVDSPLHF	TGCGCCAGCAGCACCACAGGGATGGTCGTTGATTCACCCCTCCACTTT
NA	TRBV7-2	NA	TRBJ2-1	CASSLAQVTRPEQFF	TGTGCCAGCAGCTTAGCCCAAGTGACTAGGCCTGAGCAGTTCTTC
once	TRBV25-1	NA	TRBJ1-5	CASAGGTANSNQPQHF	TGTGCCAGCGCGGGGGGCACAGCTAATAGCAATCAGCCCCAGCATTTT
NA	TRBV7-3	NA	TRBJ1-3	CASSESSGNTIYF	TGTGCCAGCAGCGAAAGCTCTGGAAACACCATATATTTT
few	TRBV7-2	NA	TRBJ2-2	CASSLVGRESGELFF	TGTGCCAGCAGCTTAGTAGGGCGGGAATCCGGGGAGCTGTTTTTT
NA	TRBV6-5	TRBD1	TRBJ1-6	CASNPTGRNSPLHF	TGTGCCAGCAATCCGACAGGGAGAAATTCACCCCTCCACTTT
few	TRBV28	NA	TRBJ1-1	CASSPLEPRTEAFF	TGTGCCAGCAGTCCCCTGGAGCCGAGAACTGAAGCTTTCTTT
NA	TRBV10-3	TRBD1	TRBJ1-6	CAISYGQVANNSPLHF	TGTGCCATCAGCTACGGACAGGTGGCGAATAATTCACCCCTCCACTTT
NA	TRBV5-6	NA	TRBJ2-3	CASSLIADTQYF	TGTGCCAGCAGCTTGATCGCAGATACGCAGTATTTT
NA	TRBV19	NA	TRBJ2-3	CASSEQGADTQYF	TGTGCCAGTAGTGAACAGGGTGCAGATACGCAGTATTTT
NA	TRBV5-1	NA	TRBJ2-7	CASSLDYYEQYF	TGCGCCAGCAGCCTGGACTACTACGAGCAGTACTTC
NA	TRBV18	NA	TRBJ2-1	CASSPIGGAAYNEQFF	TGTGCCAGCTCACCAATAGGGGGGGCCGCCTACAATGAGCAGTTCTTC
NA	TRBV6-1	TRBD2	TRBJ2-3	CASSELSSGWVSDTQYF	TGTGCCAGCAGTGAACTGTCTAGCGGGTGGGTTTCAGATACGCAGTATTTT
NA	TRBV7-9	NA	TRBJ2-1	CASTDGPLYNEQFF	TGTGCCAGCACAGACGGCCCCCTATACAATGAGCAGTTCTTC
NA	TRBV7-9	NA	TRBJ1-2	CASSLDDRTASGYTF	TGTGCCAGCAGCTTAGACGATCGGACAGCCTCTGGCTACACCTTC
NA	TRBV7-2	TRBD2	TRBJ2-3	CASSPGLAADTQYF	TGTGCCAGCAGCCCCGGACTAGCTGCAGATACGCAGTATTTT
NA	TRBV6-6	NA	TRBJ2-5	CASSQGGAQQETQYF	TGTGCCAGCAGCCAGGGAGGTGCGCAACAAGAGACCCAGTACTTC
NA	TRBV7-9	TRBD1	TRBJ1-5	CASSLALQGASNQPQHF	TGTGCCAGCAGCTTGGCACTACAGGGGGCGAGCAATCAGCCCCAGCATTTT
NA	TRBV28	NA	TRBJ2-6	CASSLSGRRESGANVLTF	TGTGCCAGCAGTTTGAGTGGGAGGCGGGAATCTGGGGCCAACGTCCTGACTTTC
NA	TRBV2	TRBD1	TRBJ1-5	CASNQQGLNQPQHF	TGTGCCAGCAACCAACAGGGGTTAAATCAGCCCCAGCATTTT